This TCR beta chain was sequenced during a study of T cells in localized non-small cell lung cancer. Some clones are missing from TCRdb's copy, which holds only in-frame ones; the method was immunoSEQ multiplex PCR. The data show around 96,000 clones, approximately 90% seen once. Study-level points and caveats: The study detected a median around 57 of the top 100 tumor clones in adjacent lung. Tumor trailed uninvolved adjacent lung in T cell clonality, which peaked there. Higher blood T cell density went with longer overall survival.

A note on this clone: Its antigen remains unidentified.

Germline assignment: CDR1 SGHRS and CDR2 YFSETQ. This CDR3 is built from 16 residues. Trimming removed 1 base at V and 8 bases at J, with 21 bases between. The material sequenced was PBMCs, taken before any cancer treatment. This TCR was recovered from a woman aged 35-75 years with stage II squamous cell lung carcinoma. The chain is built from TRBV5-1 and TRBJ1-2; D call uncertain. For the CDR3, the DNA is TGCGCCAGCAGCTTGAGGTCTGGTGGCCTTCAACAGGGCTACACCTTC. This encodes CASSLRSGGLQQGYTF.